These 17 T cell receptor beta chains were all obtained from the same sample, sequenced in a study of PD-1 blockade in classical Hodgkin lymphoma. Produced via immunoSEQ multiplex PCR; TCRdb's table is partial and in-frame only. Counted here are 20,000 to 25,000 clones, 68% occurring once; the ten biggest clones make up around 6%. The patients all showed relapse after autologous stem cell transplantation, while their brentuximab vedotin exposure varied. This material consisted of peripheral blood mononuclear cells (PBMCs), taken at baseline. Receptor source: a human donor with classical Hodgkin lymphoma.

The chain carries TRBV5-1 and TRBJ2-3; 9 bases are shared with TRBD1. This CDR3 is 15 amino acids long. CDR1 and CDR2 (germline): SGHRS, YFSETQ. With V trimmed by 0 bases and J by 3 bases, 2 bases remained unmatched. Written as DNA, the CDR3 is TGCGCCAGCAGCTTGGGGGACAGGGTAACAGATACGCAGTATTTT. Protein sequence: CASSLGDRVTDTQYF.

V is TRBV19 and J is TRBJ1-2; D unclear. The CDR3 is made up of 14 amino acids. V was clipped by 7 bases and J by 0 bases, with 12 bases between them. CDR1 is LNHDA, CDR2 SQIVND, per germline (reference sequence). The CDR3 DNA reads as TGTGCCAGTACCCCGGCCCATTCTAACTATGGCTACACCTTC. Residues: CASTPAHSNYGYTF. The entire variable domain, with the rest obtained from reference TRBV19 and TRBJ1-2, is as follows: DGGITQSPKYLFRKEGQNVTLSCEQNLNHDAMYWYRQDPGQGLRLIYYSQIVNDFQKGDIAEGYSVSREKKESFPLTVTSAQKNPTAFYLCASTPAHSNYGYTFGSGTRLTVV.

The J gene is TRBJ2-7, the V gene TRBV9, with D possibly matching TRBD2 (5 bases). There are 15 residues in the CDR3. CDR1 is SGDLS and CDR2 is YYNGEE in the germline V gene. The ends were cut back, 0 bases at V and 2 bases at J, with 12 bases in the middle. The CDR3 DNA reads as TGTGCCAGCAGCGTAGCTGGAGGTCTCACCTACGAGCAGTACTTC. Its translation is CASSVAGGLTYEQYF.

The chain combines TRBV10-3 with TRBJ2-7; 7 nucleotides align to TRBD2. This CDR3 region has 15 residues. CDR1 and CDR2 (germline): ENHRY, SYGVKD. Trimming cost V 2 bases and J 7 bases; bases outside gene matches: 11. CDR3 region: CAISEGGGPPWEQYF. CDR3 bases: TGTGCCATCAGTGAGGGGGGGGGACCGCCTTGGGAGCAGTACTTC.

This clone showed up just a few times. The CDR3 sequence: CASSLRDGTNEKLFF. The DNA of the CDR3 is TGTGCCAGCAGCTTGAGGGACGGTACTAATGAAAAACTGTTTTTT. The J gene is TRBJ1-4, the V gene TRBV5-5; the D gene is possibly TRBD1 (5 bases). V lost 1 base, J lost 2 bases, and 9 bases lay in between. The CDR3 covers 15 residues. Germline V lookup: CDR1 SGHKS, CDR2 YYEKEE (reference sequence).

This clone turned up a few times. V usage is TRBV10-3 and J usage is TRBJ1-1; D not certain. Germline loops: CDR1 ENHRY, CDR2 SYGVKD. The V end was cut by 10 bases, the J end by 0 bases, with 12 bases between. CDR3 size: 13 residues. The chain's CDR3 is CATKLGMNTEAFF. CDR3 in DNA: TGTGCCACCAAACTGGGGATGAACACTGAAGCTTTCTTT.

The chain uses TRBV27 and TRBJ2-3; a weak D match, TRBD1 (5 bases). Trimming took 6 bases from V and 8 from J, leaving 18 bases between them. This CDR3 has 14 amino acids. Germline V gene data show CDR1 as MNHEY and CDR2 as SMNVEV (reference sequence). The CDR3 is CASSPQRQGGTQYF. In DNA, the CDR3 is TGTGCCAGCAGCCCCCAACGGCAGGGCGGTACGCAGTATTTT.

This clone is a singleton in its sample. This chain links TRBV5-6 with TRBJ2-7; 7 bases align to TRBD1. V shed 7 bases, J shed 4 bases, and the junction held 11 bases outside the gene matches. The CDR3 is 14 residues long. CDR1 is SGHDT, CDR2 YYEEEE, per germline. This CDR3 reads CASQGSRGNYEQYF. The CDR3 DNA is TGTGCCAGCCAGGGGTCCAGGGGGAATTACGAGCAGTACTTC.

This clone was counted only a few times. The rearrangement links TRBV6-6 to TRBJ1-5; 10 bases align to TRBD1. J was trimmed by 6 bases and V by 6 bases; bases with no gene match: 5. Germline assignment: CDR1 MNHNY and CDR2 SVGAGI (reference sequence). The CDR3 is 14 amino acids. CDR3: CASSWDRGGQPQHF. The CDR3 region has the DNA TGTGCCAGCAGCTGGGACAGGGGAGGTCAGCCCCAGCATTTT.

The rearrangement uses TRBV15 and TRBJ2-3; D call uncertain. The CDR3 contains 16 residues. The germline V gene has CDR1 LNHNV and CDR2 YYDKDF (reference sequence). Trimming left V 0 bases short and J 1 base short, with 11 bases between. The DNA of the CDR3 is TGTGCCACCAGCAGAGATATGGTCTCCGGCACAGATACGCAGTATTTT. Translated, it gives CATSRDMVSGTDTQYF.

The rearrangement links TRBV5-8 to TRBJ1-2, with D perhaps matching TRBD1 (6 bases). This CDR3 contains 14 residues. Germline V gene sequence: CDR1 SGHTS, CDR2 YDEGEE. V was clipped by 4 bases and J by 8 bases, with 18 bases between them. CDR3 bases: TGTGCCAGCAGCCGAGATTACGGGGGCTGGGGCTACACCTTC. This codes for CASSRDYGGWGYTF.

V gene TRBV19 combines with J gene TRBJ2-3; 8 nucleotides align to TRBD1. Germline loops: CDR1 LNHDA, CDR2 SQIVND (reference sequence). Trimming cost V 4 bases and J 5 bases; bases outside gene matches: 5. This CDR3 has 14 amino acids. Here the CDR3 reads CASSKGQGQDTQYF. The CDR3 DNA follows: TGTGCCAGTAGTAAAGGACAGGGTCAAGATACGCAGTATTTT.

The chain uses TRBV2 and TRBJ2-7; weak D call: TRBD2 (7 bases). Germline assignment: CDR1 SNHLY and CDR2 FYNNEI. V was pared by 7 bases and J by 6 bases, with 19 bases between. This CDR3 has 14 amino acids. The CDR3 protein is CASNPRGPGSEQYF. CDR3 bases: TGTGCCAGCAACCCGCGGGGGCCAGGGAGCGAGCAGTACTTC.

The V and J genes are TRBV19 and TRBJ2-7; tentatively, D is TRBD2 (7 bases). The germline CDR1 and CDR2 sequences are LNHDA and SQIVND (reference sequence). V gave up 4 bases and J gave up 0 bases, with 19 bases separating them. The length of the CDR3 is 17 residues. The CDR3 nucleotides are TGTGCCAGTAGTACGTCGGGAACGGGGGGCCTCTCCTACGAGCAGTACTTC. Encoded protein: CASSTSGTGGLSYEQYF.

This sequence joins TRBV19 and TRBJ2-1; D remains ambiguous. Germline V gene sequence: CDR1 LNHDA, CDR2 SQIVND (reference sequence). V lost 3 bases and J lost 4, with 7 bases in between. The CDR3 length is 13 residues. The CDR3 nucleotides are TGTGCCAGTAGTATTGAAGGGTACAATGAGCAGTTCTTC. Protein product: CASSIEGYNEQFF.

Written as DNA, the CDR3 is TGTGCCAGCAGCTTAGTTTACGGAGCTTTCTTT. It codes for CASSLVYGAFF. V gene TRBV7-9 combines with J gene TRBJ1-1; D not resolved. The CDR3 sequence is 11 residues long. The germline V gene has CDR1 SEHNR and CDR2 FQNEAQ (reference sequence). Trimming shortened V by 1 base and J by 10 bases, and 7 bases separated the two germline ends.

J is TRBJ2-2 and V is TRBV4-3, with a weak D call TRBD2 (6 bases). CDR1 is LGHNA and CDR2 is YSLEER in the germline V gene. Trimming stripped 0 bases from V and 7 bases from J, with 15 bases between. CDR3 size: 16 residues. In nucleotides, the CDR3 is TGCGCCAGCAGCCAAGATTGGGGGGAGAGGAACGGGGAGCTGTTTTTT. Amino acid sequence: CASSQDWGERNGELFF.